The TCR beta chain under discussion was sequenced for a study of early T cells in non-severe SARS-CoV-2 infection. As for the study in general: Sequencing was performed on bulk RNA from unsorted whole blood, leaving chains unpaired. Notes on the study in general: The VDJdb matching leaned toward anti-spike CD8 responses and overlooked private and CD4 specificities.

Regarding this clonotype: Its specificity is not known.

TCRdb itself ran the 5' RACE reads through MiXCR, one entry per CDR3 protein. Of about 92,000 distinct CDR3 sequences listed, approximately 15% are singletons. The V gene's germline CDR1 is PRHDT and CDR2 FYEKMQ (reference sequence). The V segment lost 5 bases and the J segment 7 bases; nucleotides outside the gene matches: 9. The CDR3 length is 15 residues. The chain couples TRBV13 to TRBJ1-3, with 9 bases aligning to TRBD1. The sample was whole blood. The TCR sequence derives from an adult who was a healthcare worker with PCR-confirmed SARS-CoV-2 infection or an uninfected control (not recorded which). The CDR3 DNA follows: TGTGCCAGCAGCCCGCGGGGACAGGGAGGTAACACCATATATTTT. Protein sequence: CASSPRGQGGNTIYF.